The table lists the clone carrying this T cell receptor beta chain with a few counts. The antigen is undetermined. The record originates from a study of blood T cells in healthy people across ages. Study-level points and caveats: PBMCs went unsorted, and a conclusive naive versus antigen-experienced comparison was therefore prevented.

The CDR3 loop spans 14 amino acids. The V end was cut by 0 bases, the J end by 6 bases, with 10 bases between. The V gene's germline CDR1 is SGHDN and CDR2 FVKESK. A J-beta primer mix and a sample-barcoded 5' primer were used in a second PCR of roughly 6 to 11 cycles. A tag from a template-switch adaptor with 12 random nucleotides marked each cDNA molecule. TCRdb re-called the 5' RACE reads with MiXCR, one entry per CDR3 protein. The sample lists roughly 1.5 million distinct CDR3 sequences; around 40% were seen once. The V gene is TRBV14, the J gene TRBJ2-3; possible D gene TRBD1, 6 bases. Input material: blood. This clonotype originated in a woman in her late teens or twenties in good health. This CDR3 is CASSQEGTPDTQYF. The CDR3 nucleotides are TGTGCCAGCAGCCAAGAAGGGACACCGGATACGCAGTATTTT.